The T cell receptor beta chain under discussion was sequenced for a study of cytomegalovirus exposure and HLA in healthy donors (dated by TCRdb to the late 2010s). General notes on the study: In an earlier analysis of under 750 of the donors, 276 Gb of sequence data and 90 million to 120 million unique TCR beta sequences from about 179 million T cells were reported. Around 300 gigabases of sequencing data and approximately 85 million unique TCR sequences were included in an early release covering 550 to 650 HLA-typed donors. Of the roughly 400 genotyped donors, 81% fell in the genetic ancestry cluster associated with self-reported Caucasian donors. The aim of the study was to test whether cataloging public T cell receptors could identify signatures of past pathogen exposure. The T cell repertoires of 670 or so subjects were profiled by immunosequencing and related to cytomegalovirus serostatus. A separate validation cohort of 100 to 150 different subjects was used in addition to the roughly 640-subject first cohort. High-throughput TCR immunosequencing, statistical association of individual TCRs with disease status, and machine learning were combined to predict cytomegalovirus infection status. In a later analysis, previously published TCR beta repertoires from 666 donors were re-analyzed and high-resolution HLA genotyping was added so that TCR occurrence patterns could be studied. In the later analysis, no new phenotypic data were used to find candidate immune exposures; instead, reliance was placed on TCR beta sequences and their occurrence across donors. An earlier analysis of several hundred of the donors applied high-throughput TCR beta sequencing to assess whether each TCR beta V gene segment acted as functional or pseudogenic. Alongside the repertoire data, information on donor age, sex, ethnicity and CMV serostatus was compiled. A later genetic analysis used genome-wide SNP genotypes for about three fifths of the roughly 700 donors, treating that subset as a discovery cohort. Every repertoire in the discovery cohort had been generated on one and the same sequencing platform. HLA typing included class I and class II loci at four-digit resolution. Typing coverage differed by locus: A, B, C, DRB1 and DQB1 were typed in roughly 620-640 donors, DQA1 in about 550, DPA1 in around 600, and DPB1 in just under 490. Roughly 5 DR-DQ haplotypes were handled as single units for association and clustering, since linkage in the cohort was strong. On average, roughly 250,000 unique TCR beta nucleotide sequences were sequenced per donor among a few hundred genotyped donors of the cohort, with roughly 18% of those sequences being non-productive.

The CDR3 runs 15 amino acids, cysteine and phenylalanine included. The CDR3 DNA has 45 bases and is translated from base 1. Sequences MNHEY (CDR1) and SMNVEV (CDR2) are obtained from the germline V gene (reference sequence). V is clipped by 8 bases and J by 3 bases, and the sequence between their germline boundaries is 16 bases long. General findings and caveats noted by the study authors: A later analysis found that HLA-associated TCR beta chains were more clonally expanded and had lower generation probabilities than equally common non-associated chains. A later genetic analysis reported fewer N-insertions in productive TCRs among donors in an Asian-associated ancestry cluster than the roughly 670-donor mean. In vitro tests confirmed that a few of the cytomegalovirus-associated TCR beta chains recognize cytomegalovirus antigens. Specific HLA alleles were associated with more than 15,000 TCR beta sequences at a false discovery rate of 0.05 in a later analysis. Broadly in line with IMGT annotations, most TCR beta V segments showed up in productive rearrangements about 90% or about 30% of the time in an earlier analysis of about 500 of the donors. A total of roughly 160 TCR beta chains were listed by the study as associated with cytomegalovirus. Because some donors lacked HLA typing at each locus, the association tests relied only on the typed subset. In a later analysis, several top co-occurrence clusters were reported to appear linked to parvovirus B19, influenza, CMV and Epstein-Barr virus. Presence/absence analyses assumed roughly uniform sequencing depth across donors, an assumption that may not hold. A later analysis found that TCR association rates varied across HLA loci, with DRB1 alleles showing the most associated TCRs and HLA-C alleles the fewest. When HLA alleles, especially DR and DQ, strongly co-occurred, attributing TCR associations to individual alleles was difficult. The authors suggested that the approach could potentially be generalized to other disease states and immunological phenotypes. Most TCR sequences were observed very rarely across donors, whereas some public TCRs were present in many individuals. The classifier was reported to diagnose cytomegalovirus status with high specificity and sensitivity in both the original and validation cohorts. V-gene and J-gene trimming of TCR beta chains was associated with a missense DCLRE1C variant in a later genetic analysis, and the association was replicated in an independent cohort. In this cohort, only TCR beta chains were sequenced, and detectable features were limited by the absence of alpha or paired-chain data. The sequencing pipeline was judged likely to have produced a cluster of highly shared sequence variants as a technical artifact. Because counts were too low, around 17 rarely observed V segments, including chromosome 9 orphons, were left out of the earlier analysis of approximately 580 of the donors. A further reported finding was that TCR beta sequences accurately predicted the HLA-A and HLA-B alleles for most subjects in the first cohort. Because the 87-base-pair reads could not distinguish some IMGT-functional V segments, including TRBV6-2 and TRBV6-3, those segments were excluded. Correlated functional status among segregating V segments might be attributable to linkage disequilibrium, but an unknown experimental factor could not be ruled out. The only immune exposure information available for the cohort was CMV serostatus. A later analysis found that most CMV-associated TCR beta chains appeared HLA-restricted, with HLA associations seemingly driven largely by CMV exposure.

Of note for this clone: Its antigen target is currently unknown. Per-nucleotide qualities are absent, and no much larger clonotype sits a single base away.

Library preparation employed the immunoSEQ multiplex PCR assay. The multiplex PCR relied on a mix of 60 forward primers for TCR Vbeta segments and 13 reverse primers for TCR Jbeta segments. Amplification of the CDR3 region of rearranged TCR beta genes was performed with a multiplex PCR assay on genomic DNA. Amplified TCR beta libraries were sequenced as 87-base-pair reads on the Illumina HiSeq System. Per the original workflow: A later analysis tallied roughly 76 million unique TCR beta chains across the 700 or so repertoires, and roughly 11 million of those chains were shared by two or more donors. Raw reads were error-corrected and collapsed into unique sequences by a nearest-neighbor algorithm in which closely related sequences were merged to remove PCR and sequencing errors. To assign V, D and J gene segments, CDR3 sequences were aligned to IMGT reference sequences. For a sequence to be retained, a match of at least six nucleotides was required to both a V gene segment and a J gene segment. Rearrangements were called productive when the CDR3 lacked stop codons and stayed in frame with V and J; all others were non-productive. Following IMGT convention, CDR3 was defined as the stretch from the second conserved V-encoded cysteine up to the conserved J-encoded phenylalanine. The earlier analysis of fewer than 700 of the donors excluded sequences that lacked an unambiguous match to a single V gene segment. In an earlier analysis of some 590 of the donors, a V segment was called functional when productive rearrangements were above 56.7%, and segregating when the standard deviation between donors exceeded 5%. To diagnose cytomegalovirus status from the catalog of TCR beta chain sequences, a statistical classification framework was built. In a later analysis, TCR nucleotide sequences were compared against IMGT/GENE-DB human TR gene sequences so that V and J genes could be assigned. A later analysis assigned CDR3 sequences and most-parsimonious VDJ recombination scenarios with the TCRdist pipeline. In a later analysis, each TCR beta chain was defined by its CDR3 amino acid sequence together with its V-gene family, and reads lacking a unique V-gene family were excluded. To address suspected cross-contamination and a sequencing artifact, a later analysis removed several hundred highly shared, low-generation-probability nucleotide sequences. A later analysis calculated a clonal expansion index for each public chain from normalized within-repertoire ranks of inferred template counts. A later analysis computed generation probabilities with a VDJ recombination model fitted to out-of-frame rearrangements, and checked the results against IGoR. Hypergeometric tests were used in a later analysis to score TCR-TCR, TCR-HLA and TCR-CMV co-occurrence, with a repertoire-size bias correction applied to the TCR pairs. A later analysis estimated false discovery rates by permuting HLA or CMV assignments 20 times. In a later analysis, co-occurring TCRs were grouped using DBSCAN, and TCRdist sequence similarity was added for clustering within HLA-allele-positive subsets. Repertoires with fewer than 30,000 or more than 120,000 public chains, plus five repertoires with anomalous nucleotide sharing, were excluded from co-occurrence clustering. This immuneACCESS table, as held by TCRdb, lists in-frame sequences with V and J called but not all clones. Of the missing ones, under half trace to an unresolved V gene in checked studies; the others have no known cause. Clone size and the V and J calls come from that table; the DNA yielded D and trimming. The sample table lists more than 110,000 clones, 55% to 80% of them with a count of one. Roughly 14% of the sample lies in the top ten.

The cohort comprised several hundred healthy bone marrow donors. At the time of sampling, all cohort members were nominally healthy, though unrecorded immune exposures were likely present. CMV serostatus was recorded as positive for roughly 290 and negative for about 55% of the roughly 670 cohort members, whereas no CMV serostatus was recorded for the donor in question. A peripheral blood sample was collected from each donor, and TCR beta sequencing was performed on peripheral blood mononuclear cells. Genomic DNA extraction from the blood cell samples was performed with the Qiagen DNeasy Blood Extraction Kit.

The receptor comes from a human donor in good health. The sample consisted of PBMCs. The receptor chain draws on TRBV27 and TRBJ2-2; TRBD1 is possibly the D segment (5 matching bases). The sequenced DNA is TGTGCCAGCTCCTCCCCTGGGGCCTACACCGGGGAGCTGTTTTTT. Translated, this is CASSSPGAYTGELFF.